A selection of T cell receptor beta chains follows, all from one sample in a study of control samples from healthy donors and cancer patients. Assay used: immunoSEQ multiplex PCR; TCRdb lists only in-frame clones, some missing. The profile shows 80,000 to 100,000 clones, almost 90% of them singletons. The specimen sequenced was blood. These receptors originate from a young man in good health. CDR3s include the opening cysteine and the closing phenylalanine or tryptophan. D genes are given only for firm matches. Size tells how often a clone was seen (once, few, many) or the class of an expanded clone, and some rows leave it out.

CDR3,DNA,V,D,J,size
CATTQGGITEAFF,TGTGCCACCACGCAGGGAGGGATCACTGAAGCTTTCTTT,TRBV15,-,TRBJ1-1,-
CASSVGTGGLWAFF,TGCGCCAGCAGCGTCGGGACAGGGGGATTGTGGGCTTTCTTT,TRBV5-1,TRBD1,TRBJ1-1,-
CASSQDRDGWDSGANVLTF,TGCGCCAGCAGCCAAGATCGTGACGGATGGGACTCTGGGGCCAACGTCCTGACTTTC,TRBV4-3,-,TRBJ2-6,-
CASRGDSTSYEQYF,TGTGCCAGCAGGGGTGACAGTACCTCCTACGAGCAGTACTTC,TRBV27,-,TRBJ2-7,-
CASSERTDLNTEAFF,TGCGCCAGCAGCGAGAGGACGGACCTGAACACTGAAGCTTTCTTT,TRBV5-1,-,TRBJ1-1,-
CASSLGQGGFEQYF,TGTGCCAGCAGCTTAGGCCAGGGAGGTTTCGAGCAGTACTTC,TRBV7-2,-,TRBJ2-7,-
CASSIGPDRPAYYGYTF,TGTGCCAGTAGTATAGGACCTGACAGGCCGGCGTACTATGGCTACACCTTC,TRBV19,-,TRBJ1-2,few
CASRGSGLTTDTQYF,TGTGCCAGCAGGGGTAGCGGTCTTACCACAGATACGCAGTATTTT,TRBV7-9,-,TRBJ2-3,-
CASSPGQGRDNEQFF,TGCGCCAGCAGCCCCGGACAGGGGAGGGACAATGAGCAGTTCTTC,TRBV5-1,TRBD1,TRBJ2-1,few
CASSLATDTQYF,TGTGCCAGCAGCTTAGCAACAGATACGCAGTATTTT,TRBV11-3,-,TRBJ2-3,-
CASSPRGNEAFF,TGTGCCAGCAGTCCCCGGGGAAATGAAGCTTTCTTT,TRBV6-5,-,TRBJ1-1,-
CASSFGLAGADEQFF,TGCGCCAGCAGCTTTGGACTAGCGGGAGCCGATGAGCAGTTCTTC,TRBV5-1,TRBD2,TRBJ2-1,-
CSASRQQGQEPQHF,TGCAGTGCTAGTCGCCAACAGGGACAGGAGCCCCAGCATTTT,TRBV20-1,TRBD1,TRBJ1-5,-
CASSFGSRGLGGYTF,TGTGCCAGCAGCTTCGGATCCAGGGGCCTCGGTGGCTACACCTTC,TRBV28,-,TRBJ1-2,-
CASRVAGTTDTQYF,TGTGCCAGCAGAGTAGCGGGAACCACAGATACGCAGTATTTT,TRBV2,TRBD2,TRBJ2-3,-
CASSLGPLIGGDGNQPQHF,TGTGCCAGCAGCTTAGGGCCGCTTATAGGGGGCGATGGCAATCAGCCCCAGCATTTT,TRBV11-3,TRBD1,TRBJ1-5,-
CASSEGGQGIRGYTF,TGTGCCAGCAGTGAAGGGGGACAGGGAATACGTGGCTACACCTTC,TRBV2,TRBD1,TRBJ1-2,once
CASSPQSPYEQYF,TGTGCCAGCTCACCCCAGAGCCCCTACGAGCAGTACTTC,TRBV18,-,TRBJ2-7,-
CASSVGEQFF,TGTGCCAGCAGTGTAGGCGAGCAGTTCTTC,TRBV2,-,TRBJ2-1,-
CASSLSSGSSYEQYF,TGCGCCAGCAGCTTGTCGAGCGGGAGTTCTTACGAGCAGTACTTC,TRBV5-1,TRBD2,TRBJ2-7,once
CASSPTRDRGNTEAFF,TGTGCCAGCTCACCGACCCGGGACAGGGGAAACACTGAAGCTTTCTTT,TRBV18,TRBD1,TRBJ1-1,-
CASSNPPPGQRDTQYF,TGTGCCAGCAGCAACCCTCCTCCGGGCCAACGAGATACGCAGTATTTT,TRBV21-1,-,TRBJ2-3,once
CASSGQGAQPQHF,TGTGCCAGCAGCGGACAGGGGGCCCAGCCCCAGCATTTT,TRBV28,TRBD1,TRBJ1-5,-
CSASKGAGGNTIYF,TGCAGTGCTAGTAAGGGGGCTGGTGGAAACACCATATATTTT,TRBV20-1,TRBD1,TRBJ1-3,-
CASSLRQGSNEKLFF,TGTGCCAGCAGCCTGCGACAGGGCTCTAATGAAAAACTGTTTTTT,TRBV7-9,TRBD1,TRBJ1-4,-
CASSPGVGQLNYNEQFF,TGCGCCAGCAGCCCTGGGGTAGGACAGCTGAACTACAATGAGCAGTTCTTC,TRBV5-1,-,TRBJ2-1,-
CASSQGQGAVQPQHF,TGTGCCAGCAGCCAGGGGCAGGGGGCCGTTCAGCCCCAGCATTTT,TRBV7-9,TRBD1,TRBJ1-5,-
CASSPPGNEQYF,TGTGCCAGCTCACCACCGGGCAACGAGCAGTACTTC,TRBV18,-,TRBJ2-7,-
CASSQGLSQEAFF,TGTGCCAGCAGTCAGGGGTTGAGTCAAGAAGCTTTCTTT,TRBV6-6,-,TRBJ1-1,-
CASSQGHGGATYEQYF,TGCGCCAGCAGCCAGGGCCATGGGGGAGCGACCTACGAGCAGTACTTC,TRBV4-1,-,TRBJ2-7,few
CASRETGGREQFF,TGTGCCAGTAGAGAGACAGGGGGCCGTGAGCAGTTCTTC,TRBV19,TRBD1,TRBJ2-1,-
CASRRQGRTDTQYF,TGTGCCAGCAGAAGACAGGGCCGCACAGATACGCAGTATTTT,TRBV2,TRBD1,TRBJ2-3,-
CASSRTGDRQPQHF,TGTGCCAGCAGCCGCACGGGGGATCGGCAGCCCCAGCATTTT,TRBV28,-,TRBJ1-5,-
CASITPPSNSEQFF,TGTGCCAGCATTACACCGCCCTCAAACAGTGAGCAGTTCTTC,TRBV7-9,-,TRBJ2-1,-
CASSLVGAGGSYNEQFF,TGTGCCAGCAGCTTGGTCGGCGCGGGAGGCTCCTACAATGAGCAGTTCTTC,TRBV5-5,TRBD2,TRBJ2-1,few
CASIAGRAVNEQFF,TGTGCCAGTATTGCGGGGAGGGCCGTCAATGAGCAGTTCTTC,TRBV19,TRBD2,TRBJ2-1,-
CASSRPQGEQYF,TGTGCCAGCAGCCGGCCCCAAGGCGAGCAGTACTTC,TRBV5-6,-,TRBJ2-7,-
CAWSVLGRDSPLHF,TGTGCCTGGAGTGTACTGGGCAGGGACTCACCCCTCCACTTT,TRBV30,-,TRBJ1-6,once
CSVAPGSGANVLTF,TGCAGCGTCGCCCCAGGGTCCGGGGCCAACGTCCTGACTTTC,TRBV29-1,-,TRBJ2-6,-
CASSQDGASGSAQFF,TGTGCCAGCAGCCAAGATGGGGCTAGCGGGAGTGCGCAGTTCTTC,TRBV4-2,TRBD2,TRBJ2-1,few
CASSERYAGESTGELFF,TGTGCCAGCAGTGAGCGATATGCGGGAGAGAGCACCGGGGAGCTGTTTTTT,TRBV6-4,TRBD2,TRBJ2-2,once
CASIPGQGSPGANVLTF,TGTGCCAGCATTCCGGGACAGGGAAGTCCCGGGGCCAACGTCCTGACTTTC,TRBV21-1,-,TRBJ2-6,-
CASRGDGVRNTEAFF,TGTGCCAGCAGGGGGGACGGCGTAAGGAACACTGAAGCTTTCTTT,TRBV28,-,TRBJ1-1,-
CASSLYDEQYF,TGTGCCAGCAGTTTATACGACGAGCAGTACTTC,TRBV28,-,TRBJ2-7,-
CASSGVTSNTEAFF,TGTGCCAGCAGCGGGGTGACTTCGAACACTGAAGCTTTCTTT,TRBV9,-,TRBJ1-1,-
CASSIRTGGQETQYF,TGTGCCAGCAGCATCAGGACAGGGGGGCAAGAGACCCAGTACTTC,TRBV5-5,TRBD1,TRBJ2-5,-
CASSTFARTTEKLFF,TGTGCCAGCAGTACCTTCGCGCGGACGACAGAAAAACTGTTTTTT,TRBV27,-,TRBJ1-4,-
CAISQGTLKAADTQYF,TGTGCCATCAGCCAAGGGACTCTAAAGGCCGCAGATACGCAGTATTTT,TRBV10-3,-,TRBJ2-3,-